This T cell receptor beta chain was found in a study of cytomegalovirus exposure and HLA in healthy donors. 60 Vbeta and 13 Jbeta primers were used in PCR. Sequenced by immunoSEQ multiplex PCR; TCRdb stores in-frame clones only, minus some. Of 150,000 to 190,000 clones listed, approximately 85% are singletons. With V trimmed by 6 bases and J by 6 bases, 6 bases remained unmatched. CDR3 length: 13 residues. Germline CDR1 is LNHDA and CDR2 is SQIVND (reference sequence). This TCR derives from a young woman in good health and CMV-seronegative. Sequencing was carried out using PBMCs. The chain uses TRBV19 and TRBJ1-2, with 8 bases lining up with TRBD1. CDR3 coding DNA: TGTGCCAGTAGCAGGACAGGGTCGGATGGCTACACCTTC. This codes for CASSRTGSDGYTF. Filled out from reference TRBV19 and TRBJ1-2, the complete variable domain reads DGGITQSPKYLFRKEGQNVTLSCEQNLNHDAMYWYRQDPGQGLRLIYYSQIVNDFQKGDIAEGYSVSREKKESFPLTVTSAQKNPTAFYLCASSRTGSDGYTFGSGTRLTVV.